This entry features one TCR beta chain sequence. Its antigen is unknown. No base quality values were provided; no much bigger clone lies one nucleotide off. Patients with autoimmune disease history or receiving systemic immunosuppression were excluded from the trial. Peripheral blood for TCR sequencing was collected from all dose cohorts at baseline, on cycle 4 day 1, and on cycle 7 day 1. Samples came from an open-label, multicenter, first-in-human phase I dose-escalation trial of ivuxolimab. The trial enrolled adults with locally advanced or metastatic head and neck squamous cell, hepatocellular, melanoma or renal cell carcinoma. Before TCR sequencing, CD4+ T cells and CD8+ T cells from peripheral blood were sorted into separate populations. The record originates from a study of OX40 agonist ivuxolimab in advanced cancers. Background on the whole study: Ivuxolimab was a fully human IgG2 agonistic monoclonal antibody targeting the costimulatory receptor OX40 (CD134). In the dose-escalation cohort, 82.7% of patients were male, and the mean age was roughly 60 years, with a range of roughly 20 to 80. Of the roughly 52 dose-escalation patients, hepatocellular carcinoma was present in roughly 19, melanoma in about 15, renal cell carcinoma in 9 and head and neck cancer in 9. Patients were allowed to have had prior anti-PD-1, anti-PD-L1 or anti-CTLA-4 therapy, and 30% to 50% of the dose-escalation patients had previously received checkpoint inhibitors. Partial responses occurred in three dose-escalation patients: two with cutaneous melanoma and one with hepatocellular carcinoma. Intravenous ivuxolimab was administered to patients every 2 weeks at six dose levels: 0.01, 0.1, 0.3, 1.5, 3 and 10 mg/kg. The point of sequencing TCRbeta in the periphery was to test whether ivuxolimab changed TCR sequence diversity and drove clonal T-cell expansion. The paper describes the monotherapy dose-escalation part (N = 52 patients) of the phase I trial of ivuxolimab. What the study reported, not specific to this receptor: The antigen specificity of the clonally expanded peripheral T cells was not determined. At doses from 0.1 to 3.0 mg/kg, clonal expansion was seen in both CD4+ and CD8+ blood T cells between baseline and week 6. In the 0.1-3.0 mg/kg groups, partial responders were among the patients with the lowest normalized peripheral clonal expansion, particularly in CD8+ T cells. Low levels of normalized T-cell clonal expansion were also seen in some patients who did not respond. After ivuxolimab, CD8+ T cells had more expanded clones than CD4+ T cells on average.

The germline ends are 21 bases apart after V is trimmed by 5 bases and J by 7 bases. The CDR3, from cysteine to phenylalanine, totals 14 residues. Only CDR3 DNA remains: 42 bases, in frame from the first base. The germline V gene specifies SQVTM as CDR1 and ANQGSEA as CDR2. To sequence the TCRbeta CDR3 region, genomic DNA was isolated from the sorted cells. TCRbeta CDR3 regions were sequenced using the immunoSEQ Assay. TCRdb carries this immuneACCESS record with in-frame sequences only. Its versions omit some clonotypes, under half of them owing to an unresolved V gene in the studies checked, with the rest unexplained. The sample profile shows tens of thousands of clones; approximately 85% of them were found once. Jointly, the top ten make up around 3.8% of the sample.

Rearrangement joined TRBV29-1 to TRBJ2-7; the D gene is possibly TRBD1 or TRBD2, with 5 bases matching each. The TCR was taken from an adult with an advanced solid tumor such as melanoma, head and neck, liver or kidney cancer. Sample: CD4+ or CD8+ T cells sorted from blood, taken in a trial of the OX40 agonist ivuxolimab. The nucleotide sequence is TGCAGCGTTCGTGGGGGTGGGAATCGAGGAGAGCAGTACTTC. Translated, this is CSVRGGGNRGEQYF.